The 3 T cell receptor beta chains below all came from one sample that was sequenced in a study of shared clonotypes between healthy human individuals. Sequencing was performed with immunoSEQ multiplex PCR; in TCRdb, only in-frame clones are kept and a portion is missing. The sample lists 2 million to 3 million clones, 93% occurring once. Sequenced: naive CD4+ T cells from PBMCs. Subset reported: CD45RA+ positively selected. These receptors all stem from a man aged 18 to 29 in good health. Some clones in this sample may be carry-over from other donors' samples.

This clone appeared once. In the same sample, other DNA sequences code for this CDR3. The CDR3: CASSPGTSGYTDTQYF. CDR3 in DNA: TGCGCCAGCAGCCCCGGGACTAGCGGGTACACAGATACGCAGTATTTT. V and J are TRBV5-1 and TRBJ2-3, with 12 bases that match TRBD2. Germline-derived CDR1 and CDR2 are SGHRS and YFSETQ. This CDR3 contains 16 residues. V shed 4 bases and J 2 bases; nucleotides not matched to a gene: 5.

V usage is TRBV6-1 and J usage is TRBJ2-3; TRBD1 matches 11 bases. The CDR3 contains 15 residues. The germline gives CDR1 MNHNS, CDR2 SASEGT. J was trimmed by 2 bases and V by 8 bases; bases with no gene match: 6. CDR3 DNA sequence: TGTGCCAGCGCGGACAGGGGGCGCCCCACAGATACGCAGTATTTT. It translates to CASADRGRPTDTQYF.

The V call is TRBV28, the J call TRBJ2-7; no reliable D call. The CDR3 runs 14 residues. In germline, CDR1 is MDHEN, CDR2 SYDVKM. The V gene lost 6 bases and the J gene lost 0 bases, with 12 bases spanning the gap. The CDR3 DNA is TGTGCCAGCAGATCCCCGACAATCTCCTACGAGCAGTACTTC. Translation gives CASRSPTISYEQYF.